This entry lists 22 T cell receptor beta chains sequenced from one sample in a study of shared clonotypes between healthy human individuals. CD8 cells classed as naive were CD45RO-negative and positively selected for CCR7, excluding terminally differentiated effector memory CD45RA+ cells. Produced via immunoSEQ multiplex PCR; TCRdb's table is partial and in-frame only. The top ten clones hold roughly 0.1% of a sample with hundreds of thousands of clones, 90% to 97% of them seen once. The material sequenced was naive CD8+ T cells sorted from blood. The receptors were sampled from a woman in her 30s in good health.

The V and J genes are TRBV29-1 and TRBJ1-2; possible D gene TRBD1, 5 bases. V was pared by 1 base and J by 4 bases, with 13 bases between. CDR3 length equals 14 residues. Germline V CDR1 and CDR2: SQVTM, ANQGSEA. In DNA, the CDR3 is TGCAGCGTTGAAGTGGGCCAGGGAGCCTATGGCTACACCTTC. Translated: CSVEVGQGAYGYTF. The full variable domain, completed using reference TRBV29-1 and TRBJ1-2, is SAVISQKPSRDICQRGTSLTIQCQVDSQVTMMFWYRQQPGQSLTLIATANQGSEATYESGFVIDKFPISRPNLTFSTLTVSNMSPEDSSIYLCSVEVGQGAYGYTFGSGTRLTVV.

This chain connects TRBV7-9 to TRBJ2-1, with 8 nucleotides matching TRBD2. CDR3 length: 16 amino acids. The ends lost 1 base at V and 7 bases at J; junction bases unmatched: 9. The germline V gene encodes CDR1 SEHNR and CDR2 FQNEAQ (reference sequence). CDR3 loop: CASSLGTAGGYNEQFF. In DNA form, the CDR3 reads TGTGCCAGCAGCTTAGGCACGGCGGGAGGCTATAATGAGCAGTTCTTC.

The J gene is TRBJ2-7, the V gene TRBV28, with TRBD2 identical over 10 bases. The trim removed 5 bases at V and 4 bases at J, leaving 5 bases unmatched. Per germline, CDR1 MDHEN and CDR2 SYDVKM. The CDR3 sequence is 14 residues long. The CDR3: CASSETSGRYEQYF. For the CDR3, the DNA is TGTGCCAGCAGTGAGACTAGCGGGCGGTACGAGCAGTACTTC.

The chain joins TRBV7-2 to TRBJ1-1; 7 bases match TRBD1. Germline CDR1 SGHTA, CDR2 FQGNSA. V shed 6 bases and J 7 bases; nucleotides not matched to a gene: 8. The CDR3 totals 13 residues. CDR3 coding DNA: TGTGCCAGCAGATTACAGGGGATGATTGAAGCTTTCTTT. Encoded protein: CASRLQGMIEAFF.

The chain couples TRBV30 to TRBJ1-4; D gene uncertain. The CDR3 sequence is 13 residues long. The germline gives CDR1 GTSNPN, CDR2 SVGIG (reference sequence). The CDR3 DNA sequence: TGTGCTAGTTCGGAACACCCGAATGAAAAACTGTTTTTT. Protein product: CASSEHPNEKLFF.

V usage is TRBV2 and J usage is TRBJ2-7; 8 positions agree with TRBD1. From germline, CDR1 is SNHLY and CDR2 FYNNEI. Germline trimming cut 7 bases from V and 2 bases from J; bases unmatched to any gene: 10. CDR3 length: 15 amino acids. The CDR3 nucleotides are TGTGCCAGCAAACTAGGACAGGGAGGAACCTACGAGCAGTACTTC. This gives the protein CASKLGQGGTYEQYF.

The chain employs TRBV27 and TRBJ2-7, with TRBD2 identical over 9 bases. Germline assignment: CDR1 MNHEY and CDR2 SMNVEV (reference sequence). Germline trimming cut 2 bases from V and 0 bases from J; bases unmatched to any gene: 5. The CDR3 length is 16 residues. CDR3 amino acids: CASSLGAGGFSYEQYF. As DNA, the CDR3 is TGTGCCAGCAGTTTAGGGGCGGGAGGGTTCTCCTACGAGCAGTACTTC.

The V gene is TRBV28, the J gene TRBJ2-5; D tentatively reads TRBD1 or TRBD2 (5 bases each). The CDR3 totals 15 residues. Trimming cost V 6 bases and J 4 bases, with 18 bases left between them. Germline V gene data show CDR1 as MDHEN and CDR2 as SYDVKM. The CDR3 coding sequence is TGTGCCAGCAGATCGATGGGGGAGCGTCTAGAGACCCAGTACTTC. It specifies CASRSMGERLETQYF.

The chain employs TRBV18 and TRBJ2-5; D perhaps matches TRBD1 (6 bases). V lost 0 bases and J lost 2, with 19 bases in between. In germline, CDR1 is KGHSH, CDR2 LQKENI. This CDR3 spans 18 amino acids. This chain's CDR3 is CASSPPRVGTGSQETQYF. In nucleotides, the CDR3 is TGTGCCAGCTCACCACCAAGGGTGGGCACAGGGAGTCAAGAGACCCAGTACTTC.

V usage is TRBV5-1 and J usage is TRBJ2-7; the D gene is possibly TRBD1 (6 bases). The CDR3 length is 14 residues. Germline V CDR1 and CDR2: SGHRS, YFSETQ. Trimming took 4 bases from V and 2 from J, leaving 13 bases between them. CDR3 bases: TGCGCCAGCAGCCCTGGGGGCAGTGCCTACGAGCAGTACTTC. Translating it yields CASSPGGSAYEQYF.

The chain employs TRBV27 and TRBJ2-1; TRBD2 matches at 10 bases. Trimming at V came to 2 bases and at J to 8 bases, leaving 6 bases not matched to a gene. This CDR3 has 15 amino acids. From germline, CDR1 is MNHEY and CDR2 SMNVEV (reference sequence). The CDR3, as DNA: TGTGCCAGCAGTTTAAGCGGGAGGGCTGGGGATGAGCAGTTCTTC. Protein: CASSLSGRAGDEQFF.

J is TRBJ1-2 and V is TRBV5-6, with D perhaps TRBD1 (6 bases). V was pared by 4 bases and J by 5 bases, with 12 bases between. Germline V gives CDR1 SGHDT, CDR2 YYEEEE. The CDR3 is 13 amino acids. This chain's CDR3 is CASSITGLYGYTF. Written as DNA, the CDR3 is TGTGCCAGCAGCATCACAGGGCTATATGGCTACACCTTC.

This chain joins TRBV16 and TRBJ2-7; 7 bases align to TRBD1. The CDR3 is 14 amino acids. The germline CDR1 and CDR2 sequences are KGHSY and FQNENV. With 2 bases clipped from V and 5 bases from J, the junction kept 6 bases outside the gene matches. The CDR3 nucleotides read TGTGCCAGCAGCCAAGGGGACAGCAAAAACGAGCAGTACTTC. Protein product: CASSQGDSKNEQYF.

In this sample, this clone turned up once. The chain uses TRBV16 and TRBJ2-5; 10 bases map to TRBD2. V trimming: 4 bases; J trimming: 0 bases; junction bases outside the gene matches: 5. Germline-derived CDR1 and CDR2 are KGHSY and FQNENV. The CDR3 consists of 16 residues. Here the CDR3 reads CASSPGLADYQETQYF. CDR3 nucleotide sequence: TGTGCCAGCAGCCCAGGACTAGCGGATTACCAAGAGACCCAGTACTTC.

The V and J genes are TRBV6-4 and TRBJ2-1, with D tentatively TRBD2 (5 bases). The CDR3 runs to 15 residues. Germline V lookup: CDR1 MRHNA, CDR2 SNTAGT. With 4 bases removed from V and 0 bases from J, the gap between germline ends came to 10 bases. The CDR3 loop is CASSADWSSYNEQFF. The CDR3 DNA reads as TGTGCCAGCAGTGCGGACTGGAGCTCCTACAATGAGCAGTTCTTC.

The gene calls are TRBV5-4 and TRBJ2-3; D uncertain. The V gene's germline CDR1 is SGHNT and CDR2 YYREEE (reference sequence). The CDR3 contains 15 residues. With 1 base removed from V and 4 bases from J, the gap between germline ends came to 13 bases. The CDR3 bases are TGTGCCAGCAGCTTGTCGGGTGGTTCTGCAGATACGCAGTATTTT. It is translated as CASSLSGGSADTQYF. Variable domain in full (rest from reference TRBV5-4 and TRBJ2-3): ETGVTQSPTHLIKTRGQQVTLRCSSQSGHNTVSWYQQALGQGPQFIFQYYREEENGRGNFPPRFSGLQFPNYSSELNVNALELDDSALYLCASSLSGGSADTQYFGPGTRLTVL.

The chain recombines TRBV7-9 with TRBJ2-1; 13 positions agree with TRBD2. The germline V gene encodes CDR1 SEHNR and CDR2 FQNEAQ (reference sequence). The CDR3 loop spans 17 amino acids. With V trimmed by 5 bases and J by 4 bases, 8 bases remained unmatched. The CDR3 loop reads CASSHTSGRANYNEQFF. The CDR3 coding sequence is TGTGCCAGCAGCCATACTAGCGGGAGGGCGAATTACAATGAGCAGTTCTTC. The whole variable domain, filled in from reference TRBV7-9 and TRBJ2-1, reads DTGVSQNPRHKITKRGQNVTFRCDPISEHNRLYWYRQTLGQGPEFLTYFQNEAQLEKSRLLSDRFSAERPKGSFSTLEIQRTEQGDSAMYLCASSHTSGRANYNEQFFGPGTRLTVL.

This chain connects TRBV5-1 to TRBJ2-7; D perhaps matches TRBD2 (6 bases). This CDR3 is built from 13 residues. V lost 7 bases, J lost 0 bases, and 11 bases lay in between. Germline CDR1 and CDR2: SGHRS and YFSETQ. The CDR3 protein is CASGRDSSYEQYF. CDR3 coding DNA: TGCGCCAGCGGTCGGGACTCCTCCTACGAGCAGTACTTC.

This chain joins TRBV10-3 and TRBJ2-3; a weak D match, TRBD1 (6 bases). Trimming stripped 9 bases from V and 3 bases from J, with 16 bases between. This CDR3 comprises 14 residues. Per the germline V gene, CDR1 is ENHRY and CDR2 is SYGVKD. CDR3 in DNA: TGTGCCATGGCTTCAGGGGAAGAAACAGATACGCAGTATTTT. This encodes CAMASGEETDTQYF.

The chain couples TRBV5-4 to TRBJ2-7; either TRBD1 or TRBD2 may fit D (5 bases each). With 2 bases removed from V and 2 bases from J, the gap between germline ends came to 8 bases. The CDR3 sequence is 13 residues long. Germline V gene data show CDR1 as SGHNT and CDR2 as YYREEE (reference sequence). CDR3 amino acids: CASSFGGPYEQYF. CDR3 in DNA: TGTGCCAGCAGCTTTGGGGGACCCTACGAGCAGTACTTC.

This chain links TRBV11-2 with TRBJ2-1, with D uncertain. The germline V and J ends were trimmed by 6 bases and 8 bases, with 8 bases remaining between them. Germline lookup yields CDR1 SGHAT and CDR2 FQNNGV. The CDR3 contains 11 residues. The CDR3 DNA is TGTGCCAGCAGTCTCAACTATGAGCAGTTCTTC. Residues: CASSLNYEQFF.

This chain joins TRBV27 and TRBJ1-5; possibly TRBD1 for D (5 bases). The CDR3 length is 16 residues. The V gene lost 8 bases and the J gene lost 2 bases, with 19 bases spanning the gap. Per germline, CDR1 MNHEY and CDR2 SMNVEV (reference sequence). The CDR3 DNA follows: TGTGCCAGCGCTATTGCAGGGAAAAGGGGCAATCAGCCCCAGCATTTT. This gives the protein CASAIAGKRGNQPQHF.